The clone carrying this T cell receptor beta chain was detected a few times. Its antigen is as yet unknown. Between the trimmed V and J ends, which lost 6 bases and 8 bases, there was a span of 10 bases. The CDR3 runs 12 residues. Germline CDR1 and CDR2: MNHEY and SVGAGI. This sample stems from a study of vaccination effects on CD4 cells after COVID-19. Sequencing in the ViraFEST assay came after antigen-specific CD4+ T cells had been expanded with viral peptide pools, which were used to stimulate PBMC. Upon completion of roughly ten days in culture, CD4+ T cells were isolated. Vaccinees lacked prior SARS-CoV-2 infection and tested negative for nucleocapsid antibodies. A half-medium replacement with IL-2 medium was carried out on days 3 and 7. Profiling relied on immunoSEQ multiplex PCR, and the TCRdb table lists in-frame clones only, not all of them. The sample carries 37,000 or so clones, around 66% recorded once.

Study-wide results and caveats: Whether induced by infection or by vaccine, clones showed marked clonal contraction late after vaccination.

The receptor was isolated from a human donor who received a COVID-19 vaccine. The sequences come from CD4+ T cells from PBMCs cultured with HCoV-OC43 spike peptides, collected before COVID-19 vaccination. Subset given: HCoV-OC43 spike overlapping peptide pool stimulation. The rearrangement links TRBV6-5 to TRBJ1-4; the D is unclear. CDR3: CASSSPGEKLFF. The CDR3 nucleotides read TGTGCCAGCAGCTCCCCGGGGGAAAAACTGTTTTTT.